A single TCR beta chain is shown here with its context. At one end, the junction sequence differs from germline, possibly due to a read error. This CDR3 is 15 amino acids long. CDR1 and CDR2 from the germline V gene are SSHAT and FNYEAQ (reference sequence). These data belong to a study of blood T cell repertoires in COVID-19. For the study at large: The United States, Italy and Spain provided the acute and convalescent COVID-19 samples. T cells, B-cell-depleted T cells, or PBMCs provided the cDNA or gDNA that served as material.

Study processing details: Counts of nucleated cells, estimated from reference gene primer amplification, were obtained. Repertoires were generated with immunoSEQ multiplex PCR, while TCRdb's copy carries only in-frame clones and drops some. From that table come the V and J calls and clone size; the DNA was used to work out D and trimming. The table lists under 95,000 clones, over 75% of them singletons, with roughly 2.2% in the top ten. The chain recombines TRBV7-7 with TRBJ2-3; a weak D match, TRBD1 (5 bases). Source material: peripheral blood. This receptor was taken from a woman in her seventies with acute or convalescent COVID-19. The CDR3 is CASSLSLSGTDTQYF. The CDR3 DNA is TGTGCTAGCAGCTTGAGTTTGTCAGGGACAGATACGCAGTATTTT.